The source of this T cell receptor (beta chain) is a study of shared clonotypes between healthy human individuals. The length of the CDR3 is 20 residues. Per the germline V gene, CDR1 is LNHNV and CDR2 is YYDKDF (reference sequence). V lost 0 bases, J lost 3 bases, and 21 bases lay in between. The assay was run at deep level. Sequenced by immunoSEQ multiplex PCR; TCRdb stores in-frame clones only, minus some. The repertoire consists of about 2.1 million clones, with roughly 95% occurring once and the leading ten covering 1.5% to 2%. Terminally differentiated effector memory CD45RA+ cells were excluded from the naive CD8 cells, which were CD45RO-negative and positively selected for CCR7.

This sequence originates from a man younger than 35 in good health. Some clones in this sample may be carry-over from other donors' samples. Sample: naive CD8+ T cells from PBMCs. This chain joins TRBV15 and TRBJ2-6; possibly TRBD2 for D (7 bases). CDR3 nucleotide sequence: TGTGCCACCAGCAGAGATTGGGGGGCCTACAGGGAGGGTGGGGCCAACGTCCTGACTTTC. It specifies CATSRDWGAYREGGANVLTF.